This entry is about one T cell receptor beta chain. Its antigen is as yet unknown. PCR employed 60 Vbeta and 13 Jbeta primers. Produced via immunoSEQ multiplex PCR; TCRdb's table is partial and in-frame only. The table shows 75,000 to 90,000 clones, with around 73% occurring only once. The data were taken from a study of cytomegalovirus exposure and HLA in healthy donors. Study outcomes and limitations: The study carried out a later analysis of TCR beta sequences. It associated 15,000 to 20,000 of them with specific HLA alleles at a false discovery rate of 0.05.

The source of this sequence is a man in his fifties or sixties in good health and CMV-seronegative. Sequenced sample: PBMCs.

The CDR3 sequence is CASSQRTSGQNLQYF. Here the CDR3 DNA reads TGTGCCAGCAGCCAGCGGACTAGCGGGCAAAACCTGCAGTATTTT. J is TRBJ2-3 and V is TRBV7-9, with TRBD2 matching over 11 bases. Germline CDR1 is SEHNR and CDR2 is FQNEAQ (reference sequence). V shed 5 bases, J shed 11 bases, and the junction held 12 bases outside the gene matches. This CDR3 has 15 amino acids.